The entry below describes one T cell receptor beta chain. Trimming removed 0 bases at V and 1 base at J, with 13 bases between. The CDR3 runs 16 residues. Germline V gene lookup returns CDR1 GTSNPN and CDR2 SVGIG (reference sequence). This table comes from immunoSEQ multiplex PCR, and its TCRdb copy is limited to in-frame clones, with some not included. The repertoire includes 76,000 or so clones, 80% to 95% of them detected once, and 0.65% to 0.95% sits in the top ten. This record comes from a study of T cell changes during pregnancy in multiple sclerosis. The chain combines TRBV30 with TRBJ1-3; TRBD1 is a possible D gene (6 bases). The sequence was obtained from a female donor in good health, enrolled as a control in a pregnancy study. Sequencing was performed on peripheral blood, taken in the second trimester of pregnancy. The CDR3 region has the DNA TGTGCCTGGAGTGTACAGGGCCTTCATTCTGGAAACACCATATATTTT. Translating it yields CAWSVQGLHSGNTIYF.